The TCR beta chain described here comes from a study of blood T cell repertoires in COVID-19. On the study more broadly: PBMCs, B-cell-depleted T cells, or T cells provided the cDNA or gDNA that made up the material.

The CDR3 runs to 13 residues. V lost 6 bases and J lost 0, with 9 bases in between. Germline V gene sequence: CDR1 SNHLY, CDR2 FYNNEI. Seattle enrolled patients during active infection and tracked them longitudinally. As processed by the authors: For nucleated cells, counts were estimated from reference gene primer amplification. Some clones are missing from TCRdb's copy, which holds only in-frame ones; the method was immunoSEQ multiplex PCR. D and trimming were read from the DNA, whereas the V and J calls and clone size are those reported in that table. The data contain about 170,000 clones, roughly 90% of them seen just once; the ten biggest clones take up approximately 4.8%.

V is TRBV2 and J is TRBJ2-7; no definite D call. The clonotype comes from a man aged 30 to 39 with COVID-19, enrolled during active disease. The sample comprised peripheral blood. Here the CDR3 reads CASRESPSYEQYF. In DNA form, the CDR3 reads TGTGCCAGCAGAGAGAGCCCCTCCTACGAGCAGTACTTC.